The clone carrying this T cell receptor (beta chain) was seen repeatedly, ten times or more. The antigen is not known. TCRdb processed the 5' RACE reads anew with MiXCR; each CDR3 protein has one entry. The repertoire holds 100,000 to 150,000 distinct CDR3 sequences, with around 9% as singletons. This entry is derived from a study of CD8 T cells in ankylosing spondylitis. Unmatched junction bases numbered 5, after V lost 6 bases and J lost 4 bases. This CDR3 has 14 amino acids. Overall study findings and caveats: Blood of patients with ankylosing spondylitis appeared to be characterized by a TCR beta motif of seven or eight highly homologous variants. Researchers reportedly found disease-linked clones significantly enriched in matched ankylosing spondylitis synovial fluid.

The rearrangement joins TRBV12-3 or TRBV12-4 to TRBJ2-3; 9 bases are a match to TRBD1. Material: blood, either unsorted or a sorted T cell fraction (not recorded which). This TCR derives from a male donor with ankylosing spondylitis or in good health (not recorded which). The CDR3 DNA is TGTGCCAGCAGGCTGGACAGGGGTCCAGATACGCAGTATTTT. Protein product: CASRLDRGPDTQYF.